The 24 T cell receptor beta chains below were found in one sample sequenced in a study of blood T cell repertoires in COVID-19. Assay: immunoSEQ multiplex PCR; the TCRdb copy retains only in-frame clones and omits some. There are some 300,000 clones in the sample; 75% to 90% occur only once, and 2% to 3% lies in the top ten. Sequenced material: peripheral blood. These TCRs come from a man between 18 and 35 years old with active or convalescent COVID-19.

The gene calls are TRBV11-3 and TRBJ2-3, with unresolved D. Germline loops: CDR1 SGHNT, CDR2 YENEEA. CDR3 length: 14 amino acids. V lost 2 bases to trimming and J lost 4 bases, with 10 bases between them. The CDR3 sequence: CASSLSRAADTQYF. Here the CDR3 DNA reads TGTGCCAGCAGCTTAAGTCGCGCGGCAGATACGCAGTATTTT.

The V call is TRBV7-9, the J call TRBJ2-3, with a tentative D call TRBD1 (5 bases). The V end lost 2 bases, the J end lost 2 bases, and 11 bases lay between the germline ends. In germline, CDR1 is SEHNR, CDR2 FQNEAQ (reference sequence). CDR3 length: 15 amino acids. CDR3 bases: TGTGCCAGCAGCTTATCTACAGGAGTCACAGATACGCAGTATTTT. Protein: CASSLSTGVTDTQYF.

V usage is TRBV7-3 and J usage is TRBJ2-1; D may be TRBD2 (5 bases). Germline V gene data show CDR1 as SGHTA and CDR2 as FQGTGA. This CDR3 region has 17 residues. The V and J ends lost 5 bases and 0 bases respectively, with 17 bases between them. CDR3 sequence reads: CASSPRVASSSYNEQFF. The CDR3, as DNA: TGTGCCAGCAGCCCCCGGGTAGCGTCTTCCTCCTACAATGAGCAGTTCTTC. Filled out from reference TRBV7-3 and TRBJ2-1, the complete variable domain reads GAGVSQTPSNKVTEKGKYVELRCDPISGHTALYWYRQSLGQGPEFLIYFQGTGAADDSGLPNDRFFAVRPEGSVSTLKIQRTERGDSAVYLCASSPRVASSSYNEQFFGPGTRLTVL.

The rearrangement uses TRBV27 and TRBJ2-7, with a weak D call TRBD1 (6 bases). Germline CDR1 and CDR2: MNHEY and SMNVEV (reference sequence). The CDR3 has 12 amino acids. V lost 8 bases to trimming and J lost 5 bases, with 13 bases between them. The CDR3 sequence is CASGIRQDEQYF. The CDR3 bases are TGTGCCAGCGGGATAAGACAGGACGAGCAGTACTTC.

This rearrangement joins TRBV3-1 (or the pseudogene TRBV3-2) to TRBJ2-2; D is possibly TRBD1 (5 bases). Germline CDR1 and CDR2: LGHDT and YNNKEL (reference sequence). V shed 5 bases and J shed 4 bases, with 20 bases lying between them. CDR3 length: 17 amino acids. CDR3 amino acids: CASSFLLTVGATGELFF. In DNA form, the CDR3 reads TGTGCCAGCAGCTTTCTTCTGACGGTTGGGGCCACCGGGGAGCTGTTTTTT.

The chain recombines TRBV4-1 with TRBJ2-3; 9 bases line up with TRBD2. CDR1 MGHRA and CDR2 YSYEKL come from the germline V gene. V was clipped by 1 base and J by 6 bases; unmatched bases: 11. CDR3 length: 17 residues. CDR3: CASSQGLIAGDLDTQYF. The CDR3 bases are TGCGCCAGCAGCCAAGGGCTGATAGCGGGGGATCTTGATACGCAGTATTTT.

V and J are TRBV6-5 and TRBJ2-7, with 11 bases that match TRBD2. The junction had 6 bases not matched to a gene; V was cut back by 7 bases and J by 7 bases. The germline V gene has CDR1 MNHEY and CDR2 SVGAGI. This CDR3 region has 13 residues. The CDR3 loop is CASTPRTSGEQYF. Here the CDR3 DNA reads TGTGCCAGCACCCCGCGGACTAGCGGGGAGCAGTACTTC.

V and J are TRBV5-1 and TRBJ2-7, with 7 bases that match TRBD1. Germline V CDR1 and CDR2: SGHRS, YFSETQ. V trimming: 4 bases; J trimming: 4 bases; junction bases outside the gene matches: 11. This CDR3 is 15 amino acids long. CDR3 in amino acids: CASSMTGTVLYEQYF. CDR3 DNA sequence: TGCGCCAGCAGCATGACCGGGACAGTTTTGTACGAGCAGTACTTC. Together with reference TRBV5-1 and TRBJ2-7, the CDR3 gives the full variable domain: KAGVTQTPRYLIKTRGQQVTLSCSPISGHRSVSWYQQTPGQGLQFLFEYFSETQRNKGNFPGRFSGRQFSNSRSEMNVSTLELGDSALYLCASSMTGTVLYEQYFGPGTRLTVT.

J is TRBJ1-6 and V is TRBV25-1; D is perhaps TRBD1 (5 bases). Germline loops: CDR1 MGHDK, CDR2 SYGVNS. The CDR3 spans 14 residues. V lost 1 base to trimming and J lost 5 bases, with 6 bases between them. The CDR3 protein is CASSEWGDNSPLHF. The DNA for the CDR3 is TGTGCCAGCAGTGAATGGGGGGATAATTCACCCCTCCACTTT.

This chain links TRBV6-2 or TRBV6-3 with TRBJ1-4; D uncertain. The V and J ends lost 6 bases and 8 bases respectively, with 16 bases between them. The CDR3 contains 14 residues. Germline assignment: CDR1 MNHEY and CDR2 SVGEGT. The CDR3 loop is CASSPSLAGEKLFF. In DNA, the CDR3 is TGTGCCAGCAGCCCCAGCCTAGCGGGCGAAAAACTGTTTTTT.

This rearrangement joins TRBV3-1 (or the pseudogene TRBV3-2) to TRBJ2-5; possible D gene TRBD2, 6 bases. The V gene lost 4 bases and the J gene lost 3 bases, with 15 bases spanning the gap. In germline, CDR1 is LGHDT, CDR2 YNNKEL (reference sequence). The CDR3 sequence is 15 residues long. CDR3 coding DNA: TGTGCCAGCAGCCCTTGGGGAGGCAGGGAAGAGACCCAGTACTTC. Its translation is CASSPWGGREETQYF.

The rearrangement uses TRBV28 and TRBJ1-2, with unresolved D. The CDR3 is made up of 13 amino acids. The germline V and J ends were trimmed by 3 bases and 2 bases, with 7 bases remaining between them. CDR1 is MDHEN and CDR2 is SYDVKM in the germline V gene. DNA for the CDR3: TGTGCCAGCAGTTTTGGTCAGAACTATGGCTACACCTTC. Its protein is CASSFGQNYGYTF.

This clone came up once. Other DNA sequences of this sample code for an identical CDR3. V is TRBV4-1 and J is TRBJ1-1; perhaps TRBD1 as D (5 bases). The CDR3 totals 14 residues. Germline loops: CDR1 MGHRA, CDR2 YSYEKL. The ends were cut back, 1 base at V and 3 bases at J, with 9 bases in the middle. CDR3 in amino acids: CASSQVRGDTEAFF. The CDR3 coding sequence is TGCGCCAGCAGCCAAGTTCGGGGGGACACTGAAGCTTTCTTT.

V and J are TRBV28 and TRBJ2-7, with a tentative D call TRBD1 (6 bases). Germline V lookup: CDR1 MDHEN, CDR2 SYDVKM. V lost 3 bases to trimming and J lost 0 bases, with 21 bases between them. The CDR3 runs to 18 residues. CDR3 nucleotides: TGTGCCAGCAGTTTGGCCGGGACAAGGATCCAGAGCTCCTACGAGCAGTACTTC. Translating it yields CASSLAGTRIQSSYEQYF.

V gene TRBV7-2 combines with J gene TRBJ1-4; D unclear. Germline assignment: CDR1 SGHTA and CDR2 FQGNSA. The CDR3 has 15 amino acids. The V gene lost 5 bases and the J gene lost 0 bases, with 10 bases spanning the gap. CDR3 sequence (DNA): TGTGCCAGCAGCCCCAAGCCGGCAACTAATGAAAAACTGTTTTTT. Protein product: CASSPKPATNEKLFF.

Here the CDR3 reads CASSLSREGSNQPQHF. CDR3 in DNA: TGTGCCAGCAGCTTAAGCAGGGAGGGGAGCAATCAGCCCCAGCATTTT. The rearrangement links TRBV7-9 to TRBJ1-5, with D possibly matching TRBD1 (5 bases). Trimming removed 2 bases at V and 1 base at J, with 12 bases between. Germline CDR1 is SEHNR and CDR2 is FQNEAQ (reference sequence). This CDR3 spans 16 amino acids. Full variable domain (missing parts from reference TRBV7-9 and TRBJ1-5): DTGVSQNPRHKITKRGQNVTFRCDPISEHNRLYWYRQTLGQGPEFLTYFQNEAQLEKSRLLSDRFSAERPKGSFSTLEIQRTEQGDSAMYLCASSLSREGSNQPQHFGDGTRLSIL.

CDR3 in amino acids: CASSEGRIPAGGSTDTQYF. The CDR3 DNA reads TGTGCCAGCAGTGAGGGACGGATACCTGCGGGGGGGAGCACAGATACGCAGTATTTT. The V gene is TRBV6-1, the J gene TRBJ2-3; 9 nucleotides match TRBD2. The trim removed 3 bases at V and 0 bases at J, leaving 13 bases unmatched. The CDR3 is 19 amino acids. Germline CDR1 reads MNHNS; CDR2 reads SASEGT.

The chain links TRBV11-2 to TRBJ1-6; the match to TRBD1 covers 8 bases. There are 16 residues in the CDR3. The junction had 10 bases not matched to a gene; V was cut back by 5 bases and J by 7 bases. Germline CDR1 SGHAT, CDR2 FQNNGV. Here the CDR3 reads CASSPWTGTANSPLHF. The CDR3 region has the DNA TGTGCCAGCAGCCCATGGACAGGGACAGCCAATTCACCCCTCCACTTT.

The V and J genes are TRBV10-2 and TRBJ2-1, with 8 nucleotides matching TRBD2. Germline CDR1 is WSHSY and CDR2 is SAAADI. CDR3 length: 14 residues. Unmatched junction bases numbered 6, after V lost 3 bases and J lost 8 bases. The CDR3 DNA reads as TGCGCCAGCAGTGACCCCGGGGGGGCGCATGAGCAGTTCTTC. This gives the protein CASSDPGGAHEQFF.

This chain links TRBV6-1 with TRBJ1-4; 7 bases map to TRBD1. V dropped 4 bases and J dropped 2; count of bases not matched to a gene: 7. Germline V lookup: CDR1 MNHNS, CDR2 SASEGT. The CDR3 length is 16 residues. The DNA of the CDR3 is TGTGCCAGCAGTGTCCACCCACAGGGGACTAATGAAAAACTGTTTTTT. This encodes CASSVHPQGTNEKLFF.

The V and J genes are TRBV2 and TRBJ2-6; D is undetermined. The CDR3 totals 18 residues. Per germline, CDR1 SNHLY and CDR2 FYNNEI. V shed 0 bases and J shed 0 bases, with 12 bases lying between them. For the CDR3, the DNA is TGTGCCAGCAGTGAAGCGCGGTACCTTAGCTCTGGGGCCAACGTCCTGACTTTC. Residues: CASSEARYLSSGANVLTF. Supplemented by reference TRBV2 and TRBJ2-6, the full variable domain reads EPEVTQTPSHQVTQMGQEVILRCVPISNHLYFYWYRQILGQKVEFLVSFYNNEISEKSEIFDDQFSVERPDGSNFTLKIRSTKLEDSAMYFCASSEARYLSSGANVLTFGAGSRLTVL.

CDR3 protein: CASSLRGSGANVLTF. The CDR3 region has the DNA TGTGCCAGCAGTCTCAGGGGGTCCGGGGCCAACGTCCTGACTTTC. J is TRBJ2-6 and V is TRBV6-2 or TRBV6-3, with TRBD1 matching 7 bases. The germline gives CDR1 MNHEY, CDR2 SVGEGT. V lost 5 bases and J lost 4; bases outside the gene matches: 5. The CDR3 consists of 15 residues.

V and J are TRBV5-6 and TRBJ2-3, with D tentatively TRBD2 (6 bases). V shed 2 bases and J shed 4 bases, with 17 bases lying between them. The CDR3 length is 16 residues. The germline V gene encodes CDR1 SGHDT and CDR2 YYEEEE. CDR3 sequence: CASSLLPEGSPDTQYF. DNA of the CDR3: TGTGCCAGCAGCTTATTACCGGAGGGATCCCCAGATACGCAGTATTTT.

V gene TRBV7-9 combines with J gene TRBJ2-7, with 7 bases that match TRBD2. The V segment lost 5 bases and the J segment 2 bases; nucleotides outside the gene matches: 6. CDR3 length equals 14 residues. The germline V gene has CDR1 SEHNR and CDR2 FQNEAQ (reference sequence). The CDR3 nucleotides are TGTGCCAGCAGCCCTCCAGCGGGAACCTACGAGCAGTACTTC. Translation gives CASSPPAGTYEQYF.